Following are 11 T cell receptor beta chains from one sample sequenced in a study of shared clonotypes between healthy human individuals. The protocol was immunoSEQ multiplex PCR, while the TCRdb copy is restricted to in-frame clones and leaves out a portion. The repertoire holds hundreds of thousands of clones, around 96% seen once, with about 0.12% in the top ten. Positive CCR7 selection of CD45RO-negative cells yielded the naive CD8 cells, and terminally differentiated effector memory CD45RA+ cells were excluded. Sample: naive CD8+ T cells sorted from blood. The receptors shown here come from a woman aged 25 to 39 in good health.

This clone was seen a single time. The CDR3 loop reads CASSLYGYEQYF. CDR3 sequence (DNA): TGTGCCAGCAGCTTATACGGATACGAGCAGTACTTC. V and J are TRBV7-9 and TRBJ2-7; no clear D gene. This CDR3 comprises 12 residues. Trimming shortened V by 2 bases and J by 4 bases, and 6 bases separated the two germline ends. The germline V gene has CDR1 SEHNR and CDR2 FQNEAQ (reference sequence).

The rearrangement joins TRBV28 to TRBJ2-7; D might be TRBD1 (6 bases). The CDR3 runs 15 residues. Trimming left V 3 bases short and J 3 bases short, with 15 bases between. From germline, CDR1 is MDHEN and CDR2 SYDVKM. CDR3 region: CASSFILGGGYEQYF. As DNA, the CDR3 is TGTGCCAGCAGTTTTATCTTAGGGGGTGGCTACGAGCAGTACTTC. The full variable domain, completed using reference TRBV28 and TRBJ2-7, is DVKVTQSSRYLVKRTGEKVFLECVQDMDHENMFWYRQDPGLGLRLIYFSYDVKMKEKGDIPEGYSVSREKKERFSLILESASTNQTSMYLCASSFILGGGYEQYFGPGTRLTVT.

For the CDR3, the DNA is TGCAGCGCCCTAGGACTACAGGGAGTTAAGGGCTACACCTTC. Translation gives CSALGLQGVKGYTF. The chain combines TRBV29-1 with TRBJ1-2, with TRBD1 as a possible D gene (6 bases). Between the trimmed V and J ends, which lost 7 bases and 8 bases, there was a span of 23 bases. Germline-derived CDR1 and CDR2 are SQVTM and ANQGSEA. The CDR3 extends over 14 amino acids.

This chain joins TRBV2 and TRBJ2-1; D may be TRBD2 (6 bases). Trimming pared 2 bases from V and 6 bases from J, leaving 20 bases between. Germline assignment: CDR1 SNHLY and CDR2 FYNNEI. The CDR3 has 17 amino acids. CDR3 protein: CASSEILDWAGSNEQFF. The CDR3 DNA is TGTGCCAGCAGTGAAATCCTGGACTGGGCGGGAAGCAATGAGCAGTTCTTC.

This chain joins TRBV30 and TRBJ1-3; no definite D call. The germline V gene has CDR1 GTSNPN and CDR2 SVGIG (reference sequence). CDR3 length: 17 residues. With 0 bases removed from V and 2 bases from J, the gap between germline ends came to 17 bases. As DNA, the CDR3 is TGTGCCTGGAGTGTACTAGACTGGACTATCACTGGAAACACCATATATTTT. Its translation: CAWSVLDWTITGNTIYF. Full variable domain (remainder filled in from reference TRBV30 and TRBJ1-3): SQTIHQWPATLVQPVGSPLSLECTVEGTSNPNLYWYRQAAGRGLQLLFYSVGIGQISSEVPQNLSASRPQDRQFILSSKKLLLSDSGFYLCAWSVLDWTITGNTIYFGEGSWLTVV.

The V call is TRBV5-4, the J call TRBJ2-1; D is uncertain. CDR3 length equals 11 residues. Trimming took 2 bases from V and 9 from J, leaving 6 bases between them. Germline assignment: CDR1 SGHNT and CDR2 YYREEE (reference sequence). The CDR3 DNA sequence: TGTGCCAGCAGCTTAATGAGTGAGCAGTTCTTC. Its translation is CASSLMSEQFF.

This CDR3 is CASSPNARTSAYEQYF. For the CDR3, the DNA is TGCGCCAGCAGCCCGAACGCCAGGACTAGCGCCTACGAGCAGTACTTC. The chain uses TRBV4-1 and TRBJ2-7; 9 bases map to TRBD2. CDR1 is MGHRA, CDR2 YSYEKL, per germline. This CDR3 is built from 16 residues. The trim removed 4 bases at V and 2 bases at J, leaving 9 bases unmatched.

A single count supports this clone. This chain joins TRBV13 and TRBJ2-2, with 10 positions matching TRBD2. CDR1 is PRHDT and CDR2 is FYEKMQ in the germline V gene (reference sequence). The CDR3 consists of 18 residues. V dropped 5 bases and J dropped 1; count of bases not matched to a gene: 10. The CDR3 here is CASSTASGRELNTGELFF. The CDR3 nucleotides read TGTGCCAGCAGCACCGCCAGCGGGAGGGAATTGAACACCGGGGAGCTGTTTTTT.

For the CDR3, the DNA is TGTGCCAGCAGTTTATTGGAGCCTAGCGGGAGTTACGAGCAGTACTTC. Amino acids: CASSLLEPSGSYEQYF. This rearrangement joins TRBV28 to TRBJ2-7, with TRBD2 identical over 10 bases. The germline gives CDR1 MDHEN, CDR2 SYDVKM. The CDR3 runs to 16 residues. Trimming cost V 1 base and J 4 bases; bases outside gene matches: 7.

The rearrangement uses TRBV9 and TRBJ2-1; 7 nucleotides align to TRBD1. Germline V lookup: CDR1 SGDLS, CDR2 YYNGEE. The CDR3 loop spans 15 amino acids. V gave up 0 bases and J gave up 4 bases; unmatched junction bases: 4. The DNA of the CDR3 is TGTGCCAGCAGCGTAGACAGGGGAAGATACAATGAGCAGTTCTTC. It encodes CASSVDRGRYNEQFF.

The rearrangement links TRBV7-8 to TRBJ2-7; no clear D. This CDR3 spans 13 amino acids. The ends were cut back, 6 bases at V and 1 base at J, with 10 bases in the middle. The germline CDR1 and CDR2 sequences are SGHVS and FQNEAQ. The CDR3 spells CASRPDPSYEQYF. The CDR3 bases are TGTGCCAGCAGGCCGGACCCATCCTACGAGCAGTACTTC.